The sequence of this T cell receptor (beta chain) was determined in a study of human T cells and chemical hapten exposure. This clonotype came up many times. Library preparation tagged each individual cDNA molecule with a unique molecular identifier. TCRdb processed the RACE reads anew with MiXCR; each CDR3 protein has one entry. The sample has fewer than 40,000 distinct CDR3 sequences, 5.5% seen once. As for time point: healthy volunteer bleed at 6 weeks. From whole blood left unfractionated, total RNA was extracted. Germline V lookup: CDR1 MGHDK, CDR2 SYGVNS. The CDR3 spans 14 residues. The V end lost 8 bases, the J end lost 9 bases, and 20 bases lay between the germline ends.

The sample consisted of whole blood. The V and J genes are TRBV25-1 and TRBJ2-1, with D perhaps being TRBD1 or TRBD2 (7 bases each). The clonotype was recovered from a human donor in good health. Some clones in this sample may be carry-over from other donors' samples. The CDR3 sequence is CASAKWQGGGEQFF. The CDR3, as DNA: TGTGCCAGCGCTAAGTGGCAGGGGGGGGGTGAGCAGTTCTTC.